Included here is one T cell receptor (beta chain) sequence, with context. What it binds is not known. Germline CDR1 SGHAT, CDR2 FQNNGV. This CDR3 contains 15 residues. This entry comes from a study of monozygotic twins with inflammatory bowel disease. Study observations and caveats: The co-twins with IBD showed lower TCRbeta diversity (inverse Simpson) than their healthy siblings.

One blood sample of 2 to 2.5 ml was taken from each donor. TCRalpha and TCRbeta cDNA went through nested PCRs of roughly 16 and 10 cycles, two in total. TCRdb reanalyzed the 5' RACE reads and collapses them to one entry per CDR3 protein, without DNA. The listing contains fewer than 350,000 distinct CDR3 sequences. This TCR came from a human donor with ulcerative colitis or Crohn's disease, or a healthy co-twin of an affected twin (not recorded which). The sequenced sample was blood. The V gene is TRBV11-2, the J gene TRBJ2-1; no DNA is available, so the TRBD2 call from TCRdb remains unchecked. The CDR3 loop reads CASSVIAGGHGEQFF.